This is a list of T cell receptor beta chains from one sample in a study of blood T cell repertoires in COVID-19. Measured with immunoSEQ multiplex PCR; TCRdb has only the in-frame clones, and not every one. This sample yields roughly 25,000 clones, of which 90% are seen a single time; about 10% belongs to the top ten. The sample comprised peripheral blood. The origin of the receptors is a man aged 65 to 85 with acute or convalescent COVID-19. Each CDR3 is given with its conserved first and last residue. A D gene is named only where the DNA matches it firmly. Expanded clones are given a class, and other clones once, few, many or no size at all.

TGTGCCAGTAGTATAGAGTTTTCGACAGCGCTACCTGAAAAACTGTTTTTT CASSIEFSTALPEKLFF - TRBV19 - TRBJ1-4
TGTGCCAGCAGCCCTGGACAGGCTGCAACTAATGAAAAACTGTTTTTT CASSPGQAATNEKLFF - TRBV9 TRBD1 TRBJ1-4
TGTGCCAGCGGGGACAGGGGCCCTACGGAGCAGTACTTC CASGDRGPTEQYF - TRBV6-5 TRBD1 TRBJ2-7
TGCGCCAGCAGCCAAAATAGAGGCCCAGATACGCAGTATTTT CASSQNRGPDTQYF - TRBV5-1 - TRBJ2-3
TGTGCCAGCAGTTCGGACTATCGAAGGGTTCGCAATGAGCAGTTCTTC CASSSDYRRVRNEQFF - TRBV6-5 - TRBJ2-1
TGTGCCAGCAGCCGCGGCTGGGTTAGCAATCAGCCCCAGCATTTT CASSRGWVSNQPQHF - TRBV5-6 - TRBJ1-5
TGTGCCAGCTCACCACCGACAGGGGAGACCCAGTACTTC CASSPPTGETQYF - TRBV18 TRBD1 TRBJ2-5
TGCGCCAGCAGCTTGGACGGGACTAGTTCCTACAATGAGCAGTTCTTC CASSLDGTSSYNEQFF - TRBV5-1 TRBD2 TRBJ2-1
TGTGCCAGCAGTTCGGGACTAGCGGGAGTAGGTGAGCAGTACTTC CASSSGLAGVGEQYF - TRBV28 TRBD2 TRBJ2-7
TGTGCCAGCAGCTCCGGGACAGGGGAGGGCATTCAGTACTTC CASSSGTGEGIQYF - TRBV5-4 TRBD1 TRBJ2-4
TGTGCCAGCAGCTGGGACAGCATGAACACTGAAGCTTTCTTT CASSWDSMNTEAFF - TRBV6-4 TRBD1 TRBJ1-1
TGCAGTCCCGGGGGAGATACGCAGTATTTT CSPGGDTQYF - TRBV20-1 - TRBJ2-3
TGTGCCAGCAGTGAACGGGAAGATCAGCCCCAGCATTTT CASSEREDQPQHF - TRBV6-1 - TRBJ1-5
TGTGCCAGCAGCTTCGCCAGGGGGGCCGAAAAACTGTTTTTT CASSFARGAEKLFF few TRBV6-2/TRBV6-3 TRBD1 TRBJ1-4
TGTGCCAGCAGCGCGCGGGGGGCCTACGAGCAGTACTTC CASSARGAYEQYF - TRBV9 TRBD2 TRBJ2-7
TGTGCCAGCCGACTTGCGGTCGAGCAGTACTTC CASRLAVEQYF - TRBV2 - TRBJ2-7
TGCGCCAGCAGCTTGGGTTATTCGGACAGGGGGCCGACCGGGGAGCTGTTTTTT CASSLGYSDRGPTGELFF - TRBV5-1 TRBD1 TRBJ2-2
TGTGCCAGCAGCCGGAACCTAGCGGGACCCCCAGAGACCCAGTACTTC CASSRNLAGPPETQYF medium-sized TRBV7-2 TRBD2 TRBJ2-5
TGTGCCAGCAGCCCCCTTAGCCCGTGGGGGGATGAGCAGTTCTTC CASSPLSPWGDEQFF - TRBV7-2 - TRBJ2-1
TGTGCCAGCAGCTACCGGACTAGCGGCTACGAGCAGTACTTC CASSYRTSGYEQYF - TRBV7-3 TRBD2 TRBJ2-7
TGTGCCAGCAGCACCTCTACGGACACTGAAGCTTTCTTT CASSTSTDTEAFF - TRBV7-2 - TRBJ1-1
TGTGCCATCAGTGAGTCCTTATCAACTAGCGGGAGAGACACCGGGGAGCTGTTTTTT CAISESLSTSGRDTGELFF - TRBV10-3 TRBD2 TRBJ2-2
TGTGCCAGCAGCATGTACTACAATGAGCAGTTCTTC CASSMYYNEQFF few TRBV7-9 - TRBJ2-1
TGTGCCAGCAGTTACGACGGGACACGCAGCACAGATACGCAGTATTTT CASSYDGTRSTDTQYF - TRBV6-2/TRBV6-3 - TRBJ2-3
TGTGCCAGCAGTTACCCCTCGCGGGGAGGGCCCGATACGCAGTATTTT CASSYPSRGGPDTQYF - TRBV6-2/TRBV6-3 TRBD2 TRBJ2-3
TGTGCCAGCAGTTACCGGGCGGGCTCAGATACGCAGTATTTT CASSYRAGSDTQYF - TRBV6-5 - TRBJ2-3
TGTGCCAGCAGCTTGGGGTACGGGAGGAGGGACGAGCAGTACTTC CASSLGYGRRDEQYF medium-sized TRBV7-2 TRBD2 TRBJ2-7
TGTGCCAGCAGTTACAGGGAGGCGAACACTGAAGCTTTCTTT CASSYREANTEAFF - TRBV6-5 - TRBJ1-1
TGTGCCAGCAGCCAAGATGGGTGGGGCAGGGGAACGGTAGGGACTAGTCCAGATACGCAGTATTTT CASSQDGWGRGTVGTSPDTQYF - TRBV3-1/TRBV3-2 TRBD2 TRBJ2-3
TGTGCCACCAGCAGGTACACAGATACGCAGTATTTT CATSRYTDTQYF - TRBV15 - TRBJ2-3
TGTGCCAGCAGCAAAGATTCCCTTCCAGGGAAGAACACTGAAGCTTTCTTT CASSKDSLPGKNTEAFF - TRBV21-1 - TRBJ1-1
TGTGCCAGCAGCTTAGATCGGCGGACAGGGTTTCATGGCTACACCTTC CASSLDRRTGFHGYTF once TRBV11-3 TRBD1 TRBJ1-2
TGTGCCAGCACCTTAGCCTCCTCGGGTAGCACAGATACGCAGTATTTT CASTLASSGSTDTQYF - TRBV7-9 - TRBJ2-3
TGTGCCAGCAGCCTTCGGGGTAGCGGGAGCACAGATACGCAGTATTTT CASSLRGSGSTDTQYF - TRBV5-6 TRBD2 TRBJ2-3
TGCGCCAGCAGTTTTGTCGGACAGGGGAACACCGGGGAGCTGTTTTTT CASSFVGQGNTGELFF - TRBV5-1 TRBD1 TRBJ2-2
TGCGCCAGCAGCCAATATATGGGCCCCTATGGCTACACCTTC CASSQYMGPYGYTF - TRBV4-3 - TRBJ1-2